Listed below are T cell receptor beta chains from one sample, sequenced in a study of blood T cell repertoires in COVID-19. Data came from immunoSEQ multiplex PCR; TCRdb stores just in-frame clones and leaves some out. The sample contains some 170,000 clones, around 80% of which appear only once. The specimen sequenced was PBMCs or T cells enriched from blood (not recorded which). These receptors all come from a middle-aged man who had recovered from COVID-19. Both conserved end residues are trimmed from each CDR3. Some rows have no size entry. The others give once, few or many, or a class for an expanded clone.

clone_size j_call v_call cdr3_aa
. TRBJ2-2 TRBV24-1 ATSDTTGTLNTGELF
. TRBJ2-3 TRBV19 ASKLAGGILTDTQY
. TRBJ1-4 TRBV7-9 ASSLGRGLGEKLF
once TRBJ2-6 TRBV11-3 ASSLEGRGSGANVLT
. TRBJ1-1 TRBV5-5 ASSFDTTYPNTEAF
many TRBJ1-2 TRBV11-2 ASSPSDRGGYT
once TRBJ2-7 TRBV25-1 ASLDRGSYEQY
. TRBJ2-5 TRBV5-1 ASSLTGGETQY
. TRBJ1-4 TRBV4-1 ASSQGVQGAREKLF
. TRBJ1-1 TRBV2 ASNLGGTEAF
once TRBJ1-2 TRBV6-1 ASSEMRVGIGGYT
. TRBJ2-3 TRBV5-1 ASSGEGQGKGYTRDTQY
. TRBJ1-1 TRBV11-1 ASSSVSHGTEAF
. TRBJ2-1 TRBV11-2 ATPGQGHNEQF
once TRBJ2-2 TRBV5-4 ASSPREGGSGELF
. TRBJ1-3 TRBV5-1 ASSLQGQAGNTIY
. TRBJ2-1 TRBV4-2 ASSQEGGGYNEQF
. TRBJ2-1 TRBV28 ASSGGYNEQF
once TRBJ2-4 TRBV19 ASSIASGTAIAKNIQY
. TRBJ2-1 TRBV6-5 ASSRGTYNEQF
. TRBJ2-5 TRBV30 AWRTGGWETQY
. TRBJ2-7 TRBV5-1 ASSLGNLDRGREEQY
. TRBJ1-2 TRBV7-2 ASSSPGQGRGYGYT
. TRBJ2-7 TRBV7-9 ASSLDPGVYEQY